The 13 T cell receptor beta chains below were found in one sample sequenced in a study of blood T cell repertoires in COVID-19. Sequencing was performed with immunoSEQ multiplex PCR; in TCRdb, only in-frame clones are kept and a portion is missing. The sample lists 150,000 to 250,000 clones; about 80% were seen once. Sequenced: PBMCs or T cells enriched from blood (not recorded which). The receptors were sampled from a man aged 40-49 years who had recovered from COVID-19.

The chain has TRBV3-1 (or the pseudogene TRBV3-2) and TRBJ1-1, with a weak D call TRBD1 (6 bases). This CDR3 is built from 14 residues. Trimming pared 4 bases from V and 2 bases from J, leaving 11 bases between. Per the germline V gene, CDR1 is LGHDT and CDR2 is YNNKEL (reference sequence). This CDR3 reads CASSRGQYNTEAFF. Here the CDR3 DNA reads TGTGCCAGCAGCCGAGGACAGTATAACACTGAAGCTTTCTTT.

The CDR3 sequence: CASSSTGPSSEAFF. The DNA for the CDR3 is TGTGCCAGCAGCTCGACAGGACCCAGCTCTGAAGCTTTCTTT. The chain joins TRBV7-3 to TRBJ1-1; possibly TRBD1 for D (6 bases). Trimming took off 4 bases at V and 6 bases at J, with 15 bases between the two ends. Germline V gives CDR1 SGHTA, CDR2 FQGTGA. CDR3 length: 14 amino acids.

The chain links TRBV10-3 to TRBJ1-1; no firm D call. Germline assignment: CDR1 ENHRY and CDR2 SYGVKD. V was clipped by 3 bases and J by 2 bases, with 7 bases between them. This CDR3 is 13 amino acids long. The CDR3 protein is CAISDVSNTEAFF. The CDR3 DNA reads TGTGCCATCAGTGACGTATCTAACACTGAAGCTTTCTTT.

J is TRBJ1-6 and V is TRBV27; D not certain. Germline V gives CDR1 MNHEY, CDR2 SMNVEV (reference sequence). The CDR3 is made up of 13 amino acids. Trimming stripped 3 bases from V and 13 bases from J, with 13 bases between. The CDR3 reads CASSFLRFSPLHF. The CDR3 DNA sequence: TGTGCCAGCAGTTTTCTCCGATTTAGTCCCCTCCACTTT.

V and J are TRBV5-8 and TRBJ2-7; 9 bases match TRBD1. CDR1 and CDR2 from the germline V gene are SGHTS and YDEGEE. V shed 1 base, J shed 3 bases, and the junction held 8 bases outside the gene matches. The CDR3 spans 16 residues. Here the CDR3 reads CASSLSAGQGLYEQYF. As DNA, the CDR3 is TGTGCCAGCAGCTTGTCTGCTGGACAGGGGCTCTACGAGCAGTACTTC.

This clone appeared a single time. The chain combines TRBV9 with TRBJ2-5, with D tentatively TRBD1 (6 bases). The CDR3 length is 14 residues. From germline, CDR1 is SGDLS and CDR2 YYNGEE. V dropped 4 bases and J dropped 4 bases, with 14 bases sitting between them. CDR3: CASSQRDNLETQYF. DNA of the CDR3: TGTGCCAGCAGCCAAAGGGACAACTTAGAGACCCAGTACTTC.

Concerning this clone itself: At one end the junction does not follow the germline gene, possibly because of a read error. The chain employs TRBV4-2 and TRBJ1-4; no clear D gene. The length of the CDR3 is 16 residues. CDR1 and CDR2 (germline): LGHNA, YNFKEQ. The CDR3 region is CASSQEKTASNGKLFF. The CDR3 DNA sequence: TGTGCCAGCAGCCAGGAGAAGACGGCTAGCAATGGAAAACTGTTTTTT.

V is TRBV6-4 and J is TRBJ1-1; 7 bases match TRBD1. Germline V gene data show CDR1 as MRHNA and CDR2 as SNTAGT. The ends lost 7 bases at V and 1 base at J; junction bases unmatched: 3. This CDR3 is built from 13 residues. The CDR3 region is CASKDRSNTEAFF. CDR3 DNA sequence: TGTGCCAGCAAGGACAGGTCGAACACTGAAGCTTTCTTT.

This chain joins TRBV28 and TRBJ1-4; 7 bases are shared with TRBD1. Looked up from germline, CDR1 is MDHEN and CDR2 is SYDVKM. V lost 6 bases to trimming and J lost 7 bases; unmatched junction nucleotides: 17. The CDR3 length is 17 residues. In DNA form, the CDR3 reads TGTGCCAGCAGCGAAATCACCGACAGGGTTTTTAGTGAAAAACTGTTTTTT. Encoded protein: CASSEITDRVFSEKLFF.

CDR3 sequence (DNA): TGTGCCAGCAGCTTTCGGATAGCGGGGGGGCCCCAGTACTTC. Encoded protein: CASSFRIAGGPQYF. The chain recombines TRBV5-8 with TRBJ2-5, with TRBD2 identical over 11 bases. V gave up 2 bases and J gave up 9 bases; unmatched junction bases: 6. Looked up from germline, CDR1 is SGHTS and CDR2 is YDEGEE. CDR3 length equals 14 residues. The full variable domain, its missing parts supplied by reference TRBV5-8 and TRBJ2-5, is EAGVTQSPTHLIKTRGQQATLRCSPISGHTSVYWYQQALGLGLQFLLWYDEGEERNRGNFPPRFSGRQFPNYSSELNVNALELEDSALYLCASSFRIAGGPQYFGPGTRLLVL.

The rearrangement joins TRBV5-1 to TRBJ1-4, with D uncertain. Germline loops: CDR1 SGHRS, CDR2 YFSETQ. Deletions cut 0 bases from V and 4 bases from J, with 7 bases between. The CDR3 contains 14 residues. CDR3 DNA: TGCGCCAGCAGCTTGGCGGTGAATAATGAAAAACTGTTTTTT. Amino acid sequence: CASSLAVNNEKLFF.

Only a few counts were recorded for this clone. The rearrangement joins TRBV5-1 to TRBJ2-2; TRBD2 matches at 10 bases. This CDR3 is 15 amino acids long. V dropped 5 bases and J dropped 5; count of bases not matched to a gene: 6. CDR1 SGHRS and CDR2 YFSETQ come from the germline V gene. CDR3 loop: CASRRTSGSTGELFF. The CDR3 DNA reads TGCGCCAGCAGGCGGACTAGCGGATCGACCGGGGAGCTGTTTTTT.

This clone has a single count. This chain joins TRBV2 and TRBJ1-2, with D unresolved. Germline V gives CDR1 SNHLY, CDR2 FYNNEI. V gave up 4 bases and J gave up 5 bases, with 17 bases separating them. The CDR3 has 15 residues. Written as DNA, the CDR3 is TGTGCCAGCAGTGTCGGACTGCATGATCCTTATGGCTACACCTTC. Encoded protein: CASSVGLHDPYGYTF.